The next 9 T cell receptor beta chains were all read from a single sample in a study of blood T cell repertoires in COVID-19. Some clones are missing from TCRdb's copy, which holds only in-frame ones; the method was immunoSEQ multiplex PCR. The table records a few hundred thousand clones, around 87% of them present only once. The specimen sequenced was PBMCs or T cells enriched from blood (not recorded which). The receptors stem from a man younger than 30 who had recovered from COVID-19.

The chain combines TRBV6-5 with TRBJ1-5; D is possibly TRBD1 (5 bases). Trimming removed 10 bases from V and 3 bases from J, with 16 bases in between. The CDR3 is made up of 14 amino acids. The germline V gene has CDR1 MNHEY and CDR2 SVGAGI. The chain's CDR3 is CATRSGGFNQPQHF. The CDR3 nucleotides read TGTGCCACCCGAAGTGGGGGGTTCAATCAGCCCCAGCATTTT.

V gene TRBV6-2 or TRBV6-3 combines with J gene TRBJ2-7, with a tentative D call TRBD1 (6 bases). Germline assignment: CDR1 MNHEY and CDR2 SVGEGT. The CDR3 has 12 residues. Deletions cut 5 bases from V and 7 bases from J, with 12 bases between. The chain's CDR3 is CASSQGTTEQYF. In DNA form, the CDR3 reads TGTGCCAGCAGTCAGGGGACAACGGAGCAGTACTTC.

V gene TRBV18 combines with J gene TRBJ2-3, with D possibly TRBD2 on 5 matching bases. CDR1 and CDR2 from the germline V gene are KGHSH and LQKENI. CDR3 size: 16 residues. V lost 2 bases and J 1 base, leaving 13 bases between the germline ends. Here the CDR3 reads CASSPAPPAGTDTQYF. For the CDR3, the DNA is TGTGCCAGCTCACCAGCCCCGCCAGCGGGCACAGATACGCAGTATTTT.

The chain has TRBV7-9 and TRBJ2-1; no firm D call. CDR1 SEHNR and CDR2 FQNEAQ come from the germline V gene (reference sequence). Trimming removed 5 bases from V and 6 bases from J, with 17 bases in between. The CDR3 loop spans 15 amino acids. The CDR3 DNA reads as TGTGCCAGCAGCCACACCGCCCCGTCGGGCAATGAGCAGTTCTTC. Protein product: CASSHTAPSGNEQFF.

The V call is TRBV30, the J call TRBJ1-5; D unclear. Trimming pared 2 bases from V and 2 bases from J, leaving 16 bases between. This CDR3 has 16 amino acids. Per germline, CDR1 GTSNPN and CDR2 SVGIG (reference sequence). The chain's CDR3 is CAWSPGVSGGNQPQHF. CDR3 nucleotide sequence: TGTGCCTGGAGTCCTGGGGTCTCCGGGGGCAATCAGCCCCAGCATTTT.

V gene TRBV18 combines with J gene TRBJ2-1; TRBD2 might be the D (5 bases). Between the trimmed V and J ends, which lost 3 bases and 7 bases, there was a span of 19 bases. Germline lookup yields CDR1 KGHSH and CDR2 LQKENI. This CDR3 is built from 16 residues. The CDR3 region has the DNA TGTGCCAGCTCACCGAAAAGTAGCGAGCGGTTGAATGAGCAGTTCTTC. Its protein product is CASSPKSSERLNEQFF. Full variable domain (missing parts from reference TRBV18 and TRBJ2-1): NAGVMQNPRHLVRRRGQEARLRCSPMKGHSHVYWYRQLPEEGLKFMVYLQKENIIDESGMPKERFSAEFPKEGPSILRIQQVVRGDSAAYFCASSPKSSERLNEQFFGPGTRLTVL.

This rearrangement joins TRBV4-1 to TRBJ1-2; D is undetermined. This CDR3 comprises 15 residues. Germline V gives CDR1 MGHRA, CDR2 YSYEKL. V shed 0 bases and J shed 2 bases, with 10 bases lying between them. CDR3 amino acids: CASSQEAQENYGYTF. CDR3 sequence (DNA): TGCGCCAGCAGCCAAGAGGCCCAGGAAAACTATGGCTACACCTTC.

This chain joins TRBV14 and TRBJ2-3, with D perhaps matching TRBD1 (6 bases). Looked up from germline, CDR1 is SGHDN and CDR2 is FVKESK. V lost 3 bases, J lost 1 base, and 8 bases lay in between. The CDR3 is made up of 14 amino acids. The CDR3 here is CASSHTGRTDTQYF. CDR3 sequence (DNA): TGTGCCAGCAGCCATACAGGGCGCACAGATACGCAGTATTTT.

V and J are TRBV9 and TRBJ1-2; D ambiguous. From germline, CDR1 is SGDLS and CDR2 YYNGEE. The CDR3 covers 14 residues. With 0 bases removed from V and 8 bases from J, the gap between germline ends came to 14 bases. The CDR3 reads CASSVAPSDEGYTF. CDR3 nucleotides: TGTGCCAGCAGCGTAGCTCCGAGCGATGAGGGCTACACCTTC. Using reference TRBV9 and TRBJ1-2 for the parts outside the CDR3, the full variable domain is DSGVTQTPKHLITATGQRVTLRCSPRSGDLSVYWYQQSLDQGLQFLIQYYNGEERAKGNILERFSAQQFPDLHSELNLSSLELGDSALYFCASSVAPSDEGYTFGSGTRLTVV.